Included here is one TCR beta chain sequence, with context. These data originate in a study of T cell responses to AZD1222 COVID-19 vaccine. The V segment lost 4 bases and the J segment 7 bases; nucleotides outside the gene matches: 11. This CDR3 contains 16 residues. Germline CDR1 LNHDA, CDR2 SQIVND (reference sequence). Profiling relied on immunoSEQ multiplex PCR, and the TCRdb table lists in-frame clones only, not all of them. The data contain about 150,000 clones, more than 75% of them singletons. This receptor was identified in an adult in good health. Here the sequenced sample was peripheral blood, taken on day 0 of AZD1222 vaccination. V usage is TRBV19 and J usage is TRBJ1-5, with 9 nucleotides matching TRBD1. Here the CDR3 reads CASSTRRTGEGQPQHF. CDR3 nucleotides: TGTGCCAGTAGTACCCGAAGGACAGGGGAAGGACAGCCCCAGCATTTT.